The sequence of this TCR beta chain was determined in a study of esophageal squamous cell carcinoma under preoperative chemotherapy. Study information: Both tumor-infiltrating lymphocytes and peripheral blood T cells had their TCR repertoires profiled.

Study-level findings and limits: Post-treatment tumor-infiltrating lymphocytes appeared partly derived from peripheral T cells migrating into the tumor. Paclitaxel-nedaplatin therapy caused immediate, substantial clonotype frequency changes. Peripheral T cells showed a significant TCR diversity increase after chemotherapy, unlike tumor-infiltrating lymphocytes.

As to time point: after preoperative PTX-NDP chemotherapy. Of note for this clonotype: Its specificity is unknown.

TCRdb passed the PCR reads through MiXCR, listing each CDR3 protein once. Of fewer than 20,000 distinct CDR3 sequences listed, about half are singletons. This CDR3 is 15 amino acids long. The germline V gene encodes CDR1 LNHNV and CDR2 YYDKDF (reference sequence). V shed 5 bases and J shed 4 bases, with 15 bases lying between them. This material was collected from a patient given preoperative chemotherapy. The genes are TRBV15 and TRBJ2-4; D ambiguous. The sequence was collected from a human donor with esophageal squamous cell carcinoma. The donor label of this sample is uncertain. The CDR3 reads CATSRRLTGKNIQYF. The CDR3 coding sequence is TGTGCCACCAGCCGGAGATTGACCGGGAAAAACATTCAGTACTTC.